This T cell receptor beta chain originates from a study of T cell changes during pregnancy in multiple sclerosis. Assay: immunoSEQ multiplex PCR; the TCRdb copy retains only in-frame clones and omits some. The table lists about 86,000 clones, 91% of them singletons. Germline lookup yields CDR1 SGHTA and CDR2 FQGTGA. Trimming left V 4 bases short and J 5 bases short, with 14 bases between. The CDR3 is 14 amino acids. The sample consisted of peripheral blood, taken in the first trimester of pregnancy. This sequence originates from a female donor in good health, enrolled as a control in a pregnancy study. The chain uses TRBV7-3 and TRBJ2-5; tentative D call: TRBD2 (6 bases). CDR3 protein: CASSSRGSRETQYF. For the CDR3, the DNA is TGTGCCAGCAGCTCTCGGGGGTCACGGGAGACCCAGTACTTC.